What follows are 10 T cell receptor beta chains derived from one specimen sequenced in a study of blood T cell repertoires in COVID-19. The protocol was immunoSEQ multiplex PCR, while the TCRdb copy is restricted to in-frame clones and leaves out a portion. The sample records some 95,000 clones, over 75% being singletons. Sample: peripheral blood. The receptor set was obtained from a man aged 65 to 85 with acute or convalescent COVID-19.

This chain joins TRBV2 and TRBJ2-2, with TRBD2 matching over 10 bases. The length of the CDR3 is 14 residues. V shed 11 bases, J shed 6 bases, and the junction held 9 bases outside the gene matches. CDR1 is SNHLY, CDR2 FYNNEI, per germline. CDR3 sequence reads: CASSGTSVAGELFF. DNA for the CDR3: TGTGCCTCATCCGGGACTAGCGTTGCCGGGGAGCTGTTTTTT.

This chain uses TRBV7-9 with TRBJ2-3; weak D call: TRBD2 (5 bases). This CDR3 spans 16 amino acids. CDR1 and CDR2 from the germline V gene are SEHNR and FQNEAQ (reference sequence). Trimming cost V 2 bases and J 3 bases, with 15 bases left between them. The chain's CDR3 is CASSLSGLGLTDTQYF. CDR3 coding DNA: TGTGCCAGCAGCTTAAGCGGATTGGGTTTGACAGATACGCAGTATTTT.

Note on this clone: One end of the junction varies from germline; a read error may be responsible. This chain links TRBV7-7 with TRBJ1-3; D call uncertain. CDR3 length: 15 residues. CDR1 is SSHAT, CDR2 FNYEAQ, per germline (reference sequence). This CDR3 reads CASSLSLGSGNTIYF. The CDR3 coding sequence is TGTGCTAGCAGCTTAAGTCTCGGCTCTGGAAACACCATATATTTT.

This clone has only one observation. Within the sample, other DNA sequences also encode this same CDR3. The chain couples TRBV6-5 to TRBJ1-1, with 9 bases that match TRBD1. The CDR3 spans 15 residues. Germline lookup yields CDR1 MNHEY and CDR2 SVGAGI. Trimming removed 0 bases from V and 1 base from J; junction bases left unmatched: 0. The CDR3 DNA is TGTGCCAGCAGTTACTCGGGACAGGGGAACACTGAAGCTTTCTTT. Its protein is CASSYSGQGNTEAFF.

This clone was seen a few times. The genes are TRBV7-2 and TRBJ2-7, with 8 bases matching TRBD1. Per the germline V gene, CDR1 is SGHTA and CDR2 is FQGNSA. The length of the CDR3 is 14 residues. Unmatched junction bases numbered 3, after V lost 3 bases and J lost 2 bases. The CDR3 sequence: CASSFGQGPYEQYV. The CDR3 nucleotides are TGTGCCAGCAGCTTTGGACAGGGACCCTACGAGCAGTACGTC.

This clone has a single count. CDR3 sequence: CASSQGQGFNEKLFF. The CDR3 region has the DNA TGTGCCAGCAGCCAAGGGCAGGGGTTTAATGAAAAACTGTTTTTT. The V call is TRBV3-1 (or the pseudogene TRBV3-2), the J call TRBJ1-4; D is possibly TRBD1 (6 bases). Deletions cut 1 base from V and 4 bases from J, with 10 bases between. This CDR3 has 15 residues. CDR1 is LGHDT and CDR2 is YNNKEL in the germline V gene (reference sequence).

This sequence joins TRBV9 and TRBJ2-3; TRBD2 aligns across 10 bases. The length of the CDR3 is 17 residues. The trim removed 7 bases at V and 3 bases at J, leaving 14 bases unmatched. Germline CDR1 reads SGDLS; CDR2 reads YYNGEE. This chain's CDR3 is CASAPGASGRVTDTQYF. The CDR3 DNA reads as TGTGCCAGCGCCCCGGGGGCTAGCGGGAGAGTAACAGATACGCAGTATTTT.

On this clone itself: This clone may be a read error of a much larger clone one base away. The rearrangement links TRBV2 to TRBJ2-2; the match to TRBD1 covers 8 bases. The CDR3 runs 15 residues. Germline loops: CDR1 SNHLY, CDR2 FYNNEI. V shed 6 bases, J shed 1 base, and the junction held 4 bases outside the gene matches. The CDR3 loop reads CASSPGTGNTGELFF. Written as DNA, the CDR3 is TGTGCCAGCAGCCCCGGGACAGGGAACACCGGGGAGCTGTTTTTT.

V is TRBV2 and J is TRBJ2-5; 7 bases are a match to TRBD1. Germline CDR1 and CDR2: SNHLY and FYNNEI. V lost 8 bases and J lost 2; bases outside the gene matches: 11. This CDR3 comprises 15 residues. CDR3 DNA sequence: TGTGCCAGCCTACAGACAGGGAATGTTCAAGAGACCCAGTACTTC. Protein product: CASLQTGNVQETQYF.

On this clone: The same CDR3 can be traced to other DNA sequences in this sample. The genes are TRBV6-5 and TRBJ2-3; TRBD2 is a possible D gene (6 bases). Germline-derived CDR1 and CDR2 are MNHEY and SVGAGI. V was trimmed by 0 bases and J by 2 bases, leaving 9 bases between them. The CDR3 is made up of 15 amino acids. In nucleotides, the CDR3 is TGTGCCAGCAGTTACTCGGGGGGAGCCACAGATACGCAGTATTTT. Translating gives CASSYSGGATDTQYF.